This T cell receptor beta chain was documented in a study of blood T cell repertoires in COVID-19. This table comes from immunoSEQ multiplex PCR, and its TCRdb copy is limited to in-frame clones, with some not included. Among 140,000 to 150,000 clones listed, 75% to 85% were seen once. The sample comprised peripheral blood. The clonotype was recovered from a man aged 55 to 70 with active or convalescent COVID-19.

This chain's CDR3 is CASSGLAGKETQYF. In DNA, the CDR3 is TGTGCCAGCAGCGGACTAGCGGGAAAAGAGACCCAGTACTTC. This chain connects TRBV6-5 to TRBJ2-5; 12 bases are shared with TRBD2. The CDR3 has 14 residues. Looked up from germline, CDR1 is MNHEY and CDR2 is SVGAGI. V shed 6 bases and J 3 bases; nucleotides not matched to a gene: 2.